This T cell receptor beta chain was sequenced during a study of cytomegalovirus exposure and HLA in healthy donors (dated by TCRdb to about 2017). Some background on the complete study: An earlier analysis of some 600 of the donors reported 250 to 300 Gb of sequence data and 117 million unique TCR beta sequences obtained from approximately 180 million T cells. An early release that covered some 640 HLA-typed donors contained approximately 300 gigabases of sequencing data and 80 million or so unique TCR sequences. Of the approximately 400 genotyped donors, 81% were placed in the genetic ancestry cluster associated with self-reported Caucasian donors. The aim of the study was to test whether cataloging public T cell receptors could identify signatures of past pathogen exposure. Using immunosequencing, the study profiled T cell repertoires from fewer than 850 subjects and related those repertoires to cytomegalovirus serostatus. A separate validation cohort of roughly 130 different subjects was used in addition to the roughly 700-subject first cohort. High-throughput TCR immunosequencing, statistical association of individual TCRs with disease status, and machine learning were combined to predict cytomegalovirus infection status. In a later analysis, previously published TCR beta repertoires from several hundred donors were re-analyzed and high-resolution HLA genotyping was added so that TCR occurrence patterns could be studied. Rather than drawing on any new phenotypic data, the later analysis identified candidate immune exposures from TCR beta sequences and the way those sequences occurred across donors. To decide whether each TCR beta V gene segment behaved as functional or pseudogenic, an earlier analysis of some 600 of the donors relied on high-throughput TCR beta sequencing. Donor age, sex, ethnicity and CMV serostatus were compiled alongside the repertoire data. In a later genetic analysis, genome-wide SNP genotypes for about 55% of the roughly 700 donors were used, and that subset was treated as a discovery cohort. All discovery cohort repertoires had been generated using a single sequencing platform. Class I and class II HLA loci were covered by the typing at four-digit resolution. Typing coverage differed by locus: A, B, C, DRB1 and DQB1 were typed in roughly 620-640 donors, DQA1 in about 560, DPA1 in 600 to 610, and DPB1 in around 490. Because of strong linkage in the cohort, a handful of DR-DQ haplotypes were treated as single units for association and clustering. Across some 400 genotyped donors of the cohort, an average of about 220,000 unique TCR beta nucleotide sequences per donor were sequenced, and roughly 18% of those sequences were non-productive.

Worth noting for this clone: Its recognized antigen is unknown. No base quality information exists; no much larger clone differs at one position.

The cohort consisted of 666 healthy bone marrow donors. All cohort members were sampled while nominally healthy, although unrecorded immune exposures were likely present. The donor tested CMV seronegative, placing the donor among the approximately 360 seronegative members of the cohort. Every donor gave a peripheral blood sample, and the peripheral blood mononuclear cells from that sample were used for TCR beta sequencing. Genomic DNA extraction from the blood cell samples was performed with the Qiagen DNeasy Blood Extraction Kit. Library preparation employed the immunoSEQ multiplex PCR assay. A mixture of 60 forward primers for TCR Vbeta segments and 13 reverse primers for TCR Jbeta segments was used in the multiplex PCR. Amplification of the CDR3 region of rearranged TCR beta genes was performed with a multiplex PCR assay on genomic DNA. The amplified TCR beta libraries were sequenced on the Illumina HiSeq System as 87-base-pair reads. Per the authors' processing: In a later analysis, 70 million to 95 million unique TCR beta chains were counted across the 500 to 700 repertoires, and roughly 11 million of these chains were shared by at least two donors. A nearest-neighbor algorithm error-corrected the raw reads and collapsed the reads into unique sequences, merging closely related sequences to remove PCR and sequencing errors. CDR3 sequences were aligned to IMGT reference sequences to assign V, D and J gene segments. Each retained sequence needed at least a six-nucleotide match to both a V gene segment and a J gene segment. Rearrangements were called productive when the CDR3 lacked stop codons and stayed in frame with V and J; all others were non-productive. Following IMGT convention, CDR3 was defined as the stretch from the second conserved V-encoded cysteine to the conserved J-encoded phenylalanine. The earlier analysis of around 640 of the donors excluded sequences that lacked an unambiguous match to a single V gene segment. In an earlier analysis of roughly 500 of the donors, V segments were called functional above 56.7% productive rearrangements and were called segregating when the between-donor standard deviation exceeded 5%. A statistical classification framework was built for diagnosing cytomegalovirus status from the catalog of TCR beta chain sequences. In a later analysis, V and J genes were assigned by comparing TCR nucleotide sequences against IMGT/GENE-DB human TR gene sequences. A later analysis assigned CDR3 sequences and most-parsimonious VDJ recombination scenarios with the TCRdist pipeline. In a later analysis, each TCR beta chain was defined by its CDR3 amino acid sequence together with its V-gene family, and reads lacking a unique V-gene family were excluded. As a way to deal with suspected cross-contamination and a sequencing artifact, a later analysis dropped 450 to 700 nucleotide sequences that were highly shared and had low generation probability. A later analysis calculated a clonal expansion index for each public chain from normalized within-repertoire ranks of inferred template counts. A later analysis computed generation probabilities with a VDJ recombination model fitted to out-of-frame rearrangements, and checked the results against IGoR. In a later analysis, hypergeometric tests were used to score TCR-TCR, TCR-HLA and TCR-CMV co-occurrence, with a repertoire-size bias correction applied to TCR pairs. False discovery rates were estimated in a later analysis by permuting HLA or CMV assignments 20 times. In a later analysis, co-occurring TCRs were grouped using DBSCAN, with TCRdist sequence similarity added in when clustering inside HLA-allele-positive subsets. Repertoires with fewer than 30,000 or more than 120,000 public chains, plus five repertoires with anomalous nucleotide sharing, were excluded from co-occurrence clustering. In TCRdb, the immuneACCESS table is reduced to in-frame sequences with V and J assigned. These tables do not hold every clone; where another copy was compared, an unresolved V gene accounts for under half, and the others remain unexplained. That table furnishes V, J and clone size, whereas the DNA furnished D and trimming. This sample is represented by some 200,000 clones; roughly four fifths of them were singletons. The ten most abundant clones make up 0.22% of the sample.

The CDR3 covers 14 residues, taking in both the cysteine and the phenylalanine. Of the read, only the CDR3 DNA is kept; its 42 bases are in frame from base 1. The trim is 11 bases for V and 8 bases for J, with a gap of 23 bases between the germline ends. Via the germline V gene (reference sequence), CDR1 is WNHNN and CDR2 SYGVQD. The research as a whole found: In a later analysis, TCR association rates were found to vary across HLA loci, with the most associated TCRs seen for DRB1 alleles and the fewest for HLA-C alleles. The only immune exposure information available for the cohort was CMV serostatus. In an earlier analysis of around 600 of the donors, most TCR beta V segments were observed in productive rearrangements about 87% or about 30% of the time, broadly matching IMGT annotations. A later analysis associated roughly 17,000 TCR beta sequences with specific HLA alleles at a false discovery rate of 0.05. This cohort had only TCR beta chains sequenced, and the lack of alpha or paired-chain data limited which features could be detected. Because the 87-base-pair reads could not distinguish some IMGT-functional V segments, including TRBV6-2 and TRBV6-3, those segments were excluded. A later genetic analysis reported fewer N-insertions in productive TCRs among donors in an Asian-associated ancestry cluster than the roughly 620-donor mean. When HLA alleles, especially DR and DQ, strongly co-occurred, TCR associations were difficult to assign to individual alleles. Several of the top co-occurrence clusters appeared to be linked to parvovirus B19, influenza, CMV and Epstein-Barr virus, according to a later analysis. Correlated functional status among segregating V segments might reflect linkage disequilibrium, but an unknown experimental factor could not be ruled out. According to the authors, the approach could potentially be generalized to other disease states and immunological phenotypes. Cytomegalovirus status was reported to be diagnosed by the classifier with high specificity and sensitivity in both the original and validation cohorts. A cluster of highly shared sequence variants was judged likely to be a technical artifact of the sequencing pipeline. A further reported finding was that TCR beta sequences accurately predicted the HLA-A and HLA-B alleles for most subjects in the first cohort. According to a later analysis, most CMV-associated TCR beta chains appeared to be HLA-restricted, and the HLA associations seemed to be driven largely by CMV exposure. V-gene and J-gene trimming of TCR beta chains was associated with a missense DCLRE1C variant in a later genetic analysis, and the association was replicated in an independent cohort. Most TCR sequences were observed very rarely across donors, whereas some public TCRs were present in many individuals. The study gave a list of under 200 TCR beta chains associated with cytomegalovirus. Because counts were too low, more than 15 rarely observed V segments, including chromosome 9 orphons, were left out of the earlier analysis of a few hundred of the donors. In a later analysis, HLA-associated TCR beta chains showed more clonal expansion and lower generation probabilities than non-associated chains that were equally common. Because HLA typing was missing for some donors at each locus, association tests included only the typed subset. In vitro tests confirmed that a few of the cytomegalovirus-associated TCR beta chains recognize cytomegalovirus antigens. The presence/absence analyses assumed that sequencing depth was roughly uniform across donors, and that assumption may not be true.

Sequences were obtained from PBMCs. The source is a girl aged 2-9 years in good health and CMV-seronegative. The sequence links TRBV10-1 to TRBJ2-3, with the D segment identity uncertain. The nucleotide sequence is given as TGCGCCTGCCTTCTTCCCTGGAGCCTATCTACGCAGTATTTT. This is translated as CACLLPWSLSTQYF.